The next 14 T cell receptor beta chains were all read from a single sample in a study of long-term antiretroviral therapy in people with HIV (dated by TCRdb to 2021 to 2024). Sequencing of the TRB variable region was done with the immunoSEQ hsTCRB v3.0 assay at survey level resolution. Imported from immuneACCESS, the table was reduced by TCRdb to in-frame sequences with V and J called. These copies leave out some clones; in studies compared against another copy, an unresolved V gene accounts for under half, and the cause of the remainder is not known. The sample table lists over 40,000 clones, over 90% of them with a count of one. 2.2% of the sample lies in the top ten. The starting material was unsorted PBMCs, obtained around 9.2 years after starting antiretroviral therapy. Every receptor here comes from a man under 40 with HIV.

V is TRBV28 and J is TRBJ2-3, with 8 bases identical to TRBD1. The ends lost 1 base at V and 7 bases at J; junction bases unmatched: 10. The CDR3 contains 16 residues. Germline V gene data show CDR1 as MDHEN and CDR2 as SYDVKM. CDR3 loop: CASSLSGQGKGNTQYF. The CDR3 bases are TGTGCCAGCAGTTTATCCGGACAGGGCAAAGGGAATACGCAGTATTTT.

The gene calls are TRBV5-1 and TRBJ1-1, with D perhaps TRBD1 (6 bases). V lost 0 bases and J lost 4, with 13 bases in between. The CDR3 consists of 15 residues. Germline lookup yields CDR1 SGHRS and CDR2 YFSETQ. The CDR3 nucleotides are TGCGCCAGCAGCTTGGATCTGGGGGCAGGCACTGAAGCTTTCTTT. This translates into CASSLDLGAGTEAFF.

The chain has TRBV19 and TRBJ1-5; D is possibly TRBD1 (6 bases). This CDR3 is built from 17 residues. Germline V gene data show CDR1 as LNHDA and CDR2 as SQIVND (reference sequence). V lost 7 bases to trimming and J lost 0 bases, with 19 bases between them. DNA for the CDR3: TGTGCCAGTAAGAACGACAGGCGGATTGATAGCAATCAGCCCCAGCATTTT. It encodes CASKNDRRIDSNQPQHF.

The genes are TRBV29-1 and TRBJ1-5; the match to TRBD1 covers 8 bases. Unmatched junction bases numbered 7, after V lost 6 bases and J lost 3 bases. Germline CDR1 SQVTM, CDR2 ANQGSEA. The CDR3 runs to 14 residues. The CDR3 region is CSVRTGNLNQPQHF. In nucleotides, the CDR3 is TGCAGCGTGAGGACAGGGAACCTCAATCAGCCCCAGCATTTT.

This clone has a single count. DNA for the CDR3: TGTGCCTGGACAGGGCAGGGGGACACTGAAGCTTTCTTT. Protein product: CAWTGQGDTEAFF. The chain recombines TRBV30 with TRBJ1-1, with 7 nucleotides matching TRBD1. The CDR3 loop spans 13 amino acids. CDR1 and CDR2 from the germline V gene are GTSNPN and SVGIG (reference sequence). V shed 4 bases and J 3 bases; nucleotides not matched to a gene: 5.

The chain has TRBV29-1 and TRBJ2-7; D unclear. Looked up from germline, CDR1 is SQVTM and CDR2 is ANQGSEA. The CDR3 covers 14 residues. V shed 5 bases and J shed 1 base, with 15 bases lying between them. The CDR3 sequence is CSVLQDDRSYEQYF. Here the CDR3 DNA reads TGCAGCGTTCTCCAGGACGATAGGTCCTACGAGCAGTACTTC.

This clone was recorded once. V and J are TRBV7-9 and TRBJ2-3, with 9 bases aligning to TRBD2. The CDR3 length is 19 residues. Germline V gene sequence: CDR1 SEHNR, CDR2 FQNEAQ (reference sequence). Unmatched junction bases numbered 15, after V lost 5 bases and J lost 0 bases. The CDR3 nucleotides are TGTGCCAGCAGCCCCTCGTCCGGTAGCGGGGGACCTAGCACAGATACGCAGTATTTT. This codes for CASSPSSGSGGPSTDTQYF.

The gene calls are TRBV9 and TRBJ2-5, with 7 bases fitting TRBD2. This CDR3 region has 15 residues. The J segment lost 4 bases and the V segment lost 0 bases, leaving 6 bases of the junction unmatched. Per germline, CDR1 SGDLS and CDR2 YYNGEE. CDR3 in DNA: TGTGCCAGCAGCGTAGCGGCGGGGGAACGAGAGACCCAGTACTTC. It encodes CASSVAAGERETQYF.

The genes are TRBV14 and TRBJ1-2; 8 nucleotides line up with TRBD1. The CDR3 is made up of 14 amino acids. Germline V gene sequence: CDR1 SGHDN, CDR2 FVKESK. J gave up 5 bases and V 3 bases, and 5 bases lay outside the gene matches. CDR3 in amino acids: CASSHTDRVYGYTF. Here the CDR3 DNA reads TGTGCCAGCAGCCATACGGACAGGGTTTATGGCTACACCTTC.

For the CDR3, the DNA is TGTGCCAGCAGACAGGGTAACTCACCCCTCCACTTT. Its translation is CASRQGNSPLHF. The chain recombines TRBV28 with TRBJ1-6; maybe TRBD1 (6 bases). CDR3 length: 12 residues. Germline assignment: CDR1 MDHEN and CDR2 SYDVKM. With 6 bases removed from V and 10 bases from J, the gap between germline ends came to 10 bases.

V is TRBV10-2 and J is TRBJ1-6, with TRBD1 matching 9 bases. The CDR3 consists of 16 residues. V lost 3 bases and J lost 7; bases outside the gene matches: 7. Per the germline V gene, CDR1 is WSHSY and CDR2 is SAAADI. CDR3 sequence reads: CASSEGDRATNSPLHF. The CDR3 DNA reads as TGCGCCAGCAGTGAAGGGGACAGGGCTACCAATTCACCCCTCCACTTT.

This chain uses TRBV9 with TRBJ2-3, with D maybe TRBD2 (6 bases). CDR3 length equals 13 residues. From germline, CDR1 is SGDLS and CDR2 YYNGEE. V lost 3 bases, J lost 7 bases, and 12 bases lay in between. The chain's CDR3 is CASSGQAGNTQYF. The CDR3 nucleotides read TGTGCCAGCAGCGGCCAAGCGGGTAATACGCAGTATTTT.

The chain combines TRBV10-3 with TRBJ2-3; D perhaps matches TRBD2 (5 bases). CDR1 is ENHRY, CDR2 SYGVKD, per germline. V dropped 0 bases and J dropped 2 bases, with 15 bases sitting between them. This CDR3 has 17 residues. The CDR3 bases are TGTGCCATCAGTGAGTCCGAGCCGGGGTACATCACAGATACGCAGTATTTT. Protein sequence: CAISESEPGYITDTQYF.

The V and J genes are TRBV6-1 and TRBJ2-7; D may be TRBD1 (5 bases). The CDR3 spans 14 residues. The germline V gene encodes CDR1 MNHNS and CDR2 SASEGT. V was trimmed by 4 bases and J by 3 bases, leaving 13 bases between them. CDR3 nucleotides: TGTGCCAGCAGTGTGGCCCCAGGGCTCTACGAGCAGTACGTC. Translating it yields CASSVAPGLYEQYV.